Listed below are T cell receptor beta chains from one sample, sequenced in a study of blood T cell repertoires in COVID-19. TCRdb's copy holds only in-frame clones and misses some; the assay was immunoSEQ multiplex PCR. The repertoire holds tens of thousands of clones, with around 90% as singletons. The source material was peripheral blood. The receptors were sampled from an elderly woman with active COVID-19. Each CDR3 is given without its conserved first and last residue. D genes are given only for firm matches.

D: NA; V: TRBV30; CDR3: AWSVQGRGPQH
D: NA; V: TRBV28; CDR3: ASSLWGSYSNQPQH
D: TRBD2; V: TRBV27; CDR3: ASSLVRLAGGPDTQY
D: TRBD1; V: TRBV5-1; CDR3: ASSLEVEGAWDTEAF
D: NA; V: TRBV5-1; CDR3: ASSFSPDPSSYEQY
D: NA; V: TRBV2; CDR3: ASRRESSYNSPLH
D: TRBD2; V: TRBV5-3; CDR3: ARSLGLAGGPRQF
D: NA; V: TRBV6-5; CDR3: ASRRNPVDQPQH
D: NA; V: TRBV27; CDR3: ASSLGQGLFTDTQY
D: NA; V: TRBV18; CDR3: ASSPPSRVGYT
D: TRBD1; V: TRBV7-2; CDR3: ASSFEVDRVDGYT
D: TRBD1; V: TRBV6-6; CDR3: ASSWGQMDEKLF
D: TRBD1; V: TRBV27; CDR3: ASSHLGQGRFGRLTNEKLF
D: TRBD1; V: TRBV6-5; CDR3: ASSLGQGEGGYT
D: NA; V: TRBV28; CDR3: ASSMREYTEAF
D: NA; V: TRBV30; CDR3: AWSDTELRGYT
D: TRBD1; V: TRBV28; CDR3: ASSLTGGLMRDNEQF
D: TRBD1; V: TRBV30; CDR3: AWSAQGAGGYT
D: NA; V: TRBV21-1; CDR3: ASSKESGSDQPQH
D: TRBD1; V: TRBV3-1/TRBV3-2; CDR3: ASSQDGQGEFPQH
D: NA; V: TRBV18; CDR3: ASSPVTVEETQY
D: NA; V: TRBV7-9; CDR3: ASSRTGLSYEQY
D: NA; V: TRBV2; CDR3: ASSSEITDGYT
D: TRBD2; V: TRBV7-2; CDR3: ASSPAGTSASYNEQF
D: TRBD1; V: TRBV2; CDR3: ASSGQGGEKLF
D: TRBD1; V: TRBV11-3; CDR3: ASSLGTGSYNEQF
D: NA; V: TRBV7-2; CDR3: ASRLRDTQY
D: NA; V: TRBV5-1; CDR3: ASSLGGTREKLF